One sample yielded the 9 T cell receptor beta chains listed below, sequenced in a study of T cell clonality in common variable immunodeficiency. The assay was immunoSEQ multiplex PCR, and TCRdb's table has in-frame clones only and misses some. This sample carries over 55,000 clones, none of them present only once. The sequenced sample was peripheral blood mononuclear cells. These receptors were taken from a person aged 18 to 75 in good health.

This clone was found many times. The read terminates 3 residues ahead of where the CDR3 ends, so the germline J gene completes it. The genes are TRBV9 and TRBJ1-2; TRBD1 is a possible D gene (6 bases). V was pared by 4 bases and J by 5 bases, with 21 bases between. The CDR3 totals 16 residues. Germline CDR1 reads SGDLS; CDR2 reads YYNGEE. CDR3 sequence: CASSTWGGATTYGYTF. Incomplete CDR3 DNA: TGTGCCAGCAGCACATGGGGGGGGGCGACTACTTATGGC. Combining the CDR3 with reference TRBV9 and TRBJ1-2 gives the whole variable domain DSGVTQTPKHLITATGQRVTLRCSPRSGDLSVYWYQQSLDQGLQFLIQYYNGEERAKGNILERFSAQQFPDLHSELNLSSLELGDSALYFCASSTWGGATTYGYTFGSGTRLTVV.

This clone was recorded many times. The read ends 3 residues shy of where the CDR3 ends; the end is completed using the germline J gene. V gene TRBV19 combines with J gene TRBJ2-1; 7 bases match TRBD1. There are 15 residues in the CDR3. J gave up 2 bases and V 6 bases, and 7 bases lay outside the gene matches. From germline, CDR1 is LNHDA and CDR2 SQIVND (reference sequence). The CDR3 sequence: CASSSGTATYNEQFF. The sequenced CDR3 bases are TGTGCCAGTAGCTCCGGGACAGCGACCTACAATGAG.

This clone was detected only a few times. The DNA ends 3 residues before the CDR3 does, and the rest of the CDR3 is filled in from the germline J gene. The chain joins TRBV7-9 to TRBJ2-7; D is possibly TRBD2 (6 bases). The CDR3 extends over 15 amino acids. Germline values: CDR1 SEHNR, CDR2 FQNEAQ (reference sequence). The V and J ends lost 5 bases and 0 bases respectively, with 14 bases between them. The sequenced part of the CDR3 DNA is TGTGCCAGCAGCGGCCTGGGGACTGCCTCCTACGAG. Translation gives CASSGLGTASYE. The whole CDR3 region reads CASSGLGTASYEQYF.

In this sample, this clone turned up many times. The CDR3 end falls 3 residues outside the read, so it is completed with the germline J gene. This rearrangement joins TRBV28 to TRBJ2-7, with a weak D call TRBD2 (6 bases). This CDR3 contains 15 residues. The ends were cut back, 4 bases at V and 3 bases at J, with 16 bases in the middle. Germline values: CDR1 MDHEN, CDR2 SYDVKM. This CDR3 is CASSYTGTGNYEQYF. The sequenced part of the CDR3 DNA is TGTGCCAGCAGTTATACCGGGACTGGTAACTACGAG. The variable domain in full, completed from reference TRBV28 and TRBJ2-7, reads DVKVTQSSRYLVKRTGEKVFLECVQDMDHENMFWYRQDPGLGLRLIYFSYDVKMKEKGDIPEGYSVSREKKERFSLILESASTNQTSMYLCASSYTGTGNYEQYFGPGTRLTVT.

This clone came up many times. Read coverage stops 3 residues before the CDR3 terminus; the germline J gene supplies the remainder. The chain links TRBV9 to TRBJ1-4; D unclear. Germline values: CDR1 SGDLS, CDR2 YYNGEE. The CDR3 is 12 amino acids. V was clipped by 3 bases and J by 4 bases, with 4 bases between them. The part of the CDR3 DNA that was read is TGTGCCAGCAGCGACAGTAATGAAAAA. It is translated as CASSDSNEK. The entire CDR3 reads CASSDSNEKLFF.

This clone was recorded many times. The missing CDR3 end, 3 residues past where the read stops, is filled in from the germline J gene. V and J are TRBV20-1 and TRBJ2-1; no clear D. This CDR3 contains 14 residues. Germline values: CDR1 DFQATT, CDR2 SNEGSKA (reference sequence). Between the trimmed V and J ends, which lost 5 bases and 3 bases, there was a span of 14 bases. The CDR3 sequence: CSAPPLSSYNEQFF. The sequenced CDR3 bases are TGCAGTGCTCCCCCCTTGTCTAGCTACAATGAG.

This clone has a count of ten or more. Read coverage stops 3 residues before the CDR3 terminus; the germline J gene supplies the remainder. The chain employs TRBV30 and TRBJ1-1; 7 nucleotides line up with TRBD1. Germline values: CDR1 GTSNPN, CDR2 SVGIG (reference sequence). This CDR3 comprises 13 residues. CDR3: CAGNTGAVRKAFF. The DNA read from the CDR3 is TGTGCCGGAAATACAGGGGCCGTTCGTAAG.

This clone was seen repeatedly, ten times or more. The read comes to an end 3 residues before the CDR3 does, leaving the germline J gene to fill in the end. This sequence joins TRBV5-6 and TRBJ2-1; TRBD2 matches at 12 bases. This CDR3 comprises 15 residues. Germline V lookup: CDR1 SGHDT, CDR2 YYEEEE. V lost 4 bases and J lost 4; bases outside the gene matches: 3. CDR3 DNA, as far as it was read: TGTGCCAGCAGCCAGACTAGCGGGAGATACAATGAG. It translates to CASSQTSGRYNE. The complete CDR3 sequence is CASSQTSGRYNEQFF. The full variable domain, rest sourced from reference TRBV5-6 and TRBJ2-1, is DAGVTQSPTHLIKTRGQQVTLRCSPKSGHDTVSWYQQALGQGPQFIFQYYEEEERQRGNFPDRFSGHQFPNYSSELNVNALLLGDSALYLCASSQTSGRYNEQFFGPGTRLTVL.

This clone was recorded at least ten times. From the germline J gene comes the end of the CDR3, since the read stops 3 residues before it. The chain uses TRBV2 and TRBJ1-1; TRBD1 matches 9 bases. The trim removed 0 bases at V and 1 base at J, leaving 3 bases unmatched. The CDR3 loop spans 16 amino acids. Germline-derived CDR1 and CDR2 are SNHLY and FYNNEI. The CDR3 DNA, read in part, is TGTGCCAGCAGTGAAGCAAGGACAGGGGCGAACACTGAA. This sequence encodes CASSEARTGANTE. The whole CDR3 sequence reads CASSEARTGANTEAFF.